This T cell receptor (beta chain) emerged from a study of response to subunit inactivated influenza vaccine (dated by TCRdb to 2016 to 2019). Background on the whole study: Deep quantitative profiling of the T cell receptor repertoire was used in the study to follow responses to a trivalent subunit inactivated influenza vaccine. Broad study findings and their caveats: The authors proposed that each seasonal influenza vaccination may bring in only a limited number of new T cells.

To note about this clonotype: Its antigen has not been determined. Nothing much larger sits one base from this clone, and base qualities are not available.

The CDR1 and CDR2 encoded by the germline V gene are ENHRY and SYGVKD. Spanning cysteine to phenylalanine, the CDR3 consists of 13 amino acids. Only the CDR3 part of the read is kept: 39 bases, read in frame from the first base. V is clipped by 11 bases and J by 1 base, and the sequence between their germline boundaries is 14 bases long. Receptor amplification or capture employed RT-PCR. The data were produced on an Illumina HiSeq 2500. TCRdb trimmed the raw reads at Q25, called clones with MiXCR and kept productive beta chains. Every CDR3 protein is listed once, alongside the most common genes and DNA of its rows. This sample is represented by 250,000 to 350,000 distinct CDR3 sequences; about 20% of them were singletons. Of the sample, 10% to 13% is held by the ten largest clones.

Sequenced material: PBMCs from blood, taken less than 22 months after vaccination. This sequence was found in a man aged 45 to 70 who received an inactivated influenza vaccine. Donor details come from another sample of the same person, matched by shared clones. The rearranged chain carries TRBV10-3 and TRBJ1-1, with the D gene not clear enough to name. The DNA is TGTGCCGCCAAAAAGGGTGGGAACACTGAAGCTTTCTTT. Its translation reads: CAAKKGGNTEAFF.